Following are 4 T cell receptor beta chains from one sample sequenced in a study of T cell repertoires in cytomegalovirus infection. TCRdb independently ran MiXCR on the reads; one entry per CDR3 protein. The repertoire has more than 400,000 distinct CDR3 sequences, 26% of them found once; the top ten carry about 13%. The sequencing input was PBMCs. Source of these receptors: a human donor in good health (CMV status not recorded). Some clones in this sample may be carry-over from other donors' samples.

This clonotype has at least ten counts. This chain joins TRBV7-2 and TRBJ2-5; TRBD2 matches 8 bases. The V and J ends lost 5 bases and 7 bases, in that order; junction bases with no gene match: 6. CDR3 length equals 13 residues. The germline V gene has CDR1 SGHTA and CDR2 FQGNSA. The CDR3 DNA reads as TGTGCCAGCAGCCAACTAGCGGAGCGGACCCAGTACTTC. Its translation: CASSQLAERTQYF.

The chain combines TRBV30 with TRBJ2-2; D remains ambiguous. Per the germline V gene, CDR1 is GTSNPN and CDR2 is SVGIG (reference sequence). The V end was cut by 0 bases, the J end by 6 bases, with 5 bases between. The CDR3 runs to 12 residues. CDR3 sequence reads: CAWSVGSGELFF. The CDR3 DNA follows: TGTGCCTGGAGTGTTGGGTCCGGGGAGCTGTTTTTT.

CDR3 DNA: TGCGCCAGCAGTGACGGGGGGTCCCAAGAGACCCAGTACTTC. Translation: CASSDGGSQETQYF. The chain recombines TRBV10-1 with TRBJ2-5; 7 nucleotides match TRBD2. This CDR3 comprises 14 residues. Germline V gene data show CDR1 as WNHNN and CDR2 as SYGVQD (reference sequence). J was trimmed by 1 base and V by 3 bases; bases with no gene match: 2.

The chain uses TRBV27 and TRBJ2-1, with D unclear. The V end was cut by 2 bases, the J end by 0 bases, with 8 bases between. In germline, CDR1 is MNHEY, CDR2 SMNVEV (reference sequence). This CDR3 spans 15 amino acids. In DNA form, the CDR3 reads TGTGCCAGCAGTTTAGGCAGACCCTCCTACAATGAGCAGTTCTTC. Translation gives CASSLGRPSYNEQFF.